A selection of T cell receptor beta chains follows, all from one sample in a study of blood T cell repertoires in COVID-19. Produced via immunoSEQ multiplex PCR; TCRdb's table is partial and in-frame only. The table has 95,000 to 150,000 clones, over 75% seen once. Sequenced sample: peripheral blood. The receptors shown here come from a man older than 75 with active or convalescent COVID-19. The CDR3 runs from the conserved cysteine through the conserved F or W. Fields, in order: V gene, clone size, J gene, D gene, CDR3 protein, CDR3 DNA. The D gene is left open where the match is weak. Rows give clone size only sometimes, using once, few, many, or a class for an expanded clone.

V gene: TRBV19
clone size: -
J gene: TRBJ1-5
D gene: -
CDR3 protein: CASSIGGRTSNQPQHF
CDR3 DNA: TGTGCCAGTAGTATAGGGGGGAGGACGAGCAATCAGCCCCAGCATTTT

V gene: TRBV7-8
clone size: -
J gene: TRBJ2-7
D gene: TRBD2
CDR3 protein: CASSTRLAPNTYEQYF
CDR3 DNA: TGTGCCAGCAGCACCCGACTAGCGCCAAACACCTACGAGCAGTACTTC

V gene: TRBV7-3
clone size: -
J gene: TRBJ1-1
D gene: -
CDR3 protein: CASSLSSGATEAFF
CDR3 DNA: TGTGCCAGCAGCTTAAGCTCTGGGGCGACTGAAGCTTTCTTT

V gene: TRBV5-6
clone size: once
J gene: TRBJ1-2
D gene: TRBD1
CDR3 protein: CASWTGSAYGYTF
CDR3 DNA: TGTGCCAGCTGGACAGGGTCGGCCTATGGCTACACCTTC

V gene: TRBV6-5
clone size: -
J gene: TRBJ1-2
D gene: -
CDR3 protein: CASTGSRDGYTF
CDR3 DNA: TGTGCCAGCACCGGGAGCAGGGATGGCTACACCTTC

V gene: TRBV5-4
clone size: -
J gene: TRBJ2-1
D gene: TRBD1
CDR3 protein: CASSLPGTEIYNEQFF
CDR3 DNA: TGTGCCAGCAGCTTGCCCGGGACAGAAATTTACAATGAGCAGTTCTTC

V gene: TRBV5-6
clone size: -
J gene: TRBJ1-5
D gene: TRBD1
CDR3 protein: CASSLRDRGNQPQHF
CDR3 DNA: TGTGCCAGCAGCCTCCGGGACAGGGGGAATCAGCCCCAGCATTTT

V gene: TRBV5-1
clone size: -
J gene: TRBJ2-2
D gene: -
CDR3 protein: CASSLARENTGELFF
CDR3 DNA: TGCGCCAGCAGCTTGGCGCGGGAGAACACCGGGGAGCTGTTTTTT

V gene: TRBV18
clone size: -
J gene: TRBJ1-5
D gene: -
CDR3 protein: CASSRDRPPNQPQHF
CDR3 DNA: TGTGCCAGCTCACGAGACAGGCCCCCCAATCAGCCCCAGCATTTT

V gene: TRBV18
clone size: -
J gene: TRBJ2-1
D gene: TRBD2
CDR3 protein: CASSPGLARQDEQFF
CDR3 DNA: TGTGCCAGCTCACCGGGACTAGCCAGGCAAGATGAGCAGTTCTTC

V gene: TRBV3-1/TRBV3-2
clone size: -
J gene: TRBJ1-4
D gene: -
CDR3 protein: CASSQGPVRDEKLFF
CDR3 DNA: TGTGCCAGCAGCCAAGGCCCTGTTCGAGATGAAAAACTGTTTTTT

V gene: TRBV7-2
clone size: -
J gene: TRBJ1-1
D gene: TRBD1
CDR3 protein: CASSHDRAGEAFF
CDR3 DNA: TGTGCCAGCAGCCATGACAGGGCGGGAGAAGCTTTCTTT

V gene: TRBV11-3
clone size: -
J gene: TRBJ1-4
D gene: TRBD1
CDR3 protein: CASSFTGGKLFF
CDR3 DNA: TGTGCCAGCAGCTTCACAGGGGGAAAACTGTTTTTT